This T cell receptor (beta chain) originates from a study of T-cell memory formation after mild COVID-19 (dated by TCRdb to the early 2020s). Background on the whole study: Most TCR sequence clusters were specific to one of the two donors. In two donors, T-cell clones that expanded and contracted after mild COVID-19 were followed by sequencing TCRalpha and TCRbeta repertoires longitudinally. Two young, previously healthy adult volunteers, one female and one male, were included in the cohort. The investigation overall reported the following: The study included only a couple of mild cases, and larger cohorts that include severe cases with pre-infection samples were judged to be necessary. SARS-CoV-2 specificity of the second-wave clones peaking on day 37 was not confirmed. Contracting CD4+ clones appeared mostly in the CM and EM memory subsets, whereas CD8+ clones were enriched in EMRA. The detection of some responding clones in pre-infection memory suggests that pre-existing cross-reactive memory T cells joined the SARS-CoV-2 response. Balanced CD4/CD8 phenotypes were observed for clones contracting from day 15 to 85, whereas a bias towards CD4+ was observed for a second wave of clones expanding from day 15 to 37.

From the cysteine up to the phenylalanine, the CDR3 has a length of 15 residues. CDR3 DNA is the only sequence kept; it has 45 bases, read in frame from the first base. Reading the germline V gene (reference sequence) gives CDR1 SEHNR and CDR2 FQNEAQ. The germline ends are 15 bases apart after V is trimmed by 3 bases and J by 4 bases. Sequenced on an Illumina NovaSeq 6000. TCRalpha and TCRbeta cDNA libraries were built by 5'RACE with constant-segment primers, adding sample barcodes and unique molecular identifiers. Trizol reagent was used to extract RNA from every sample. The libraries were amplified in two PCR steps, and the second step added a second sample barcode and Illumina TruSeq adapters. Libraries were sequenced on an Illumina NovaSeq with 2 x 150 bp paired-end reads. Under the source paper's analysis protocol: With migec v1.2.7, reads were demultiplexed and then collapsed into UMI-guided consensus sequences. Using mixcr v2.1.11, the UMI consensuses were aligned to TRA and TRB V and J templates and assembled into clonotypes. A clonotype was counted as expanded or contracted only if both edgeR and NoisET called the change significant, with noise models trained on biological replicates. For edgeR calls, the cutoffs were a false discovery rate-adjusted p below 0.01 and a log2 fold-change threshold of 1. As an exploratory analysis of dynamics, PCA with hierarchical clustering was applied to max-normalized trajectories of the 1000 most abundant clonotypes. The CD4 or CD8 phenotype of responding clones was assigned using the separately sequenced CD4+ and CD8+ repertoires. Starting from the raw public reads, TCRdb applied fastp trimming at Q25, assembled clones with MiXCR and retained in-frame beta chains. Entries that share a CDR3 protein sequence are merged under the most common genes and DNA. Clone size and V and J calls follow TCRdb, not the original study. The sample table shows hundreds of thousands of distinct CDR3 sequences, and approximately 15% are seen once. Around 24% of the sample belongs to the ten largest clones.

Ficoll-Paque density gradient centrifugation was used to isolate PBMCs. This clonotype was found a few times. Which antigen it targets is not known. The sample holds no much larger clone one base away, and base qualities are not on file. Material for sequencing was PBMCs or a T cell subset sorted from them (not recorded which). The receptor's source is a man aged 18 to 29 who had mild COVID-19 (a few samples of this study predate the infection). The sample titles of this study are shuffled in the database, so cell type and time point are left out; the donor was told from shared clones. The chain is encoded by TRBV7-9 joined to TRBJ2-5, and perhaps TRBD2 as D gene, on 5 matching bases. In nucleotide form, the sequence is TGTGCCAGCAGCTTCGCGTGGGGAGAGGGAGAGACCCAGTACTTC. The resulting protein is CASSFAWGEGETQYF.